Below, 10 T cell receptor beta chains from the same sample are listed, as sequenced in a study of T cell responses to AZD1222 COVID-19 vaccine. TCRdb's copy holds only in-frame clones and misses some; the assay was immunoSEQ multiplex PCR. The repertoire consists of tens of thousands of clones, with around nine tenths occurring once and the leading ten covering about 14%. This specimen consisted of peripheral blood, obtained on day 0 of AZD1222 vaccination. These receptors were taken from an adult in good health.

The chain couples TRBV5-1 to TRBJ1-2; D is ambiguous. Germline V gene sequence: CDR1 SGHRS, CDR2 YFSETQ. The CDR3 has 12 amino acids. Trimming took 0 bases from V and 10 from J, leaving 10 bases between them. The CDR3 loop reads CASSLGRLDYTF. CDR3 DNA sequence: TGCGCCAGCAGCTTGGGTCGACTGGACTACACCTTC.

The CDR3 nucleotides are TGTGCCAGCACCGAAATGGGAAGGGGGCGAGCTTTCTTT. Translated: CASTEMGRGRAFF. The chain joins TRBV2 to TRBJ1-1, with 7 bases identical to TRBD1. CDR3 length equals 13 residues. The germline V gene has CDR1 SNHLY and CDR2 FYNNEI. Trimming removed 7 bases from V and 10 bases from J; junction bases left unmatched: 12.

The chain recombines TRBV7-3 with TRBJ2-5; 9 bases align to TRBD2. J lost 0 bases, V lost 5 bases, and 10 bases had no gene match. The CDR3 covers 17 residues. Germline loops: CDR1 SGHTA, CDR2 FQGTGA. The chain's CDR3 is CASSPGVAGVYQETQYF. The DNA of the CDR3 is TGTGCCAGCAGCCCCGGTGTAGCGGGGGTGTACCAAGAGACCCAGTACTTC.

This clone showed up just once. The chain carries TRBV3-1 (or the pseudogene TRBV3-2) and TRBJ2-7; the match to TRBD1 covers 11 bases. Trimming at V came to 0 bases and at J to 6 bases, leaving 4 bases not matched to a gene. Per germline, CDR1 LGHDT and CDR2 YNNKEL (reference sequence). The CDR3 loop spans 15 amino acids. The CDR3 nucleotides are TGTGCCAGCAGCCAAGAGGGGACAGGGGGTCGCGAGCAGTACTTC. Translated: CASSQEGTGGREQYF.

The J gene is TRBJ1-1, the V gene TRBV30; possible D gene TRBD1, 5 bases. The CDR3 sequence is 13 residues long. Trimming shortened V by 3 bases and J by 0 bases, and 8 bases separated the two germline ends. Looked up from germline, CDR1 is GTSNPN and CDR2 is SVGIG (reference sequence). CDR3 loop: CAWRVRVNTEAFF. CDR3 sequence (DNA): TGTGCCTGGAGAGTCAGGGTGAACACTGAAGCTTTCTTT.

The V and J genes are TRBV6-6 and TRBJ1-2, with D perhaps TRBD1 (6 bases). This CDR3 region has 16 residues. The germline V gene has CDR1 MNHNY and CDR2 SVGAGI (reference sequence). Trimming left V 2 bases short and J 2 bases short, with 15 bases between. This CDR3 is CASSYRTATLNYGYTF. CDR3 bases: TGTGCCAGCAGTTACCGGACAGCTACCCTGAACTATGGCTACACCTTC.

The rearrangement links TRBV19 to TRBJ1-4; 7 bases line up with TRBD1. The ends lost 5 bases at V and 8 bases at J; junction bases unmatched: 11. This CDR3 has 15 residues. Germline V gene data show CDR1 as LNHDA and CDR2 as SQIVND (reference sequence). This chain's CDR3 is CASSSQGDVGEKLFF. The CDR3, as DNA: TGTGCCAGTAGTTCTCAGGGGGACGTGGGAGAAAAACTGTTTTTT.

V and J are TRBV7-3 and TRBJ2-2; D might be TRBD1 (5 bases). This CDR3 spans 14 amino acids. Trimming took off 5 bases at V and 7 bases at J, with 14 bases between the two ends. The V gene's germline CDR1 is SGHTA and CDR2 FQGTGA. The CDR3 protein is CASSLEAGFGELFF. The DNA of the CDR3 is TGTGCCAGCAGCCTAGAAGCAGGGTTCGGGGAGCTGTTTTTT.

The chain couples TRBV28 to TRBJ1-6, with D tentatively TRBD1 (6 bases). Looked up from germline, CDR1 is MDHEN and CDR2 is SYDVKM. Trimming shortened V by 8 bases and J by 6 bases, and 14 bases separated the two germline ends. This CDR3 has 14 residues. The CDR3 protein is CASSGAPSNSPLHF. The DNA of the CDR3 is TGTGCCAGCTCAGGGGCTCCAAGTAATTCACCCCTCCACTTT.

The rearrangement uses TRBV5-6 and TRBJ2-7; weak D call: TRBD1 (5 bases). Germline assignment: CDR1 SGHDT and CDR2 YYEEEE. The V end was cut by 1 base, the J end by 5 bases, with 10 bases between. The CDR3 length is 13 residues. The CDR3 region is CASSLNRLHEQYF. Written as DNA, the CDR3 is TGTGCCAGCAGCTTGAACAGGCTCCACGAGCAGTACTTC.